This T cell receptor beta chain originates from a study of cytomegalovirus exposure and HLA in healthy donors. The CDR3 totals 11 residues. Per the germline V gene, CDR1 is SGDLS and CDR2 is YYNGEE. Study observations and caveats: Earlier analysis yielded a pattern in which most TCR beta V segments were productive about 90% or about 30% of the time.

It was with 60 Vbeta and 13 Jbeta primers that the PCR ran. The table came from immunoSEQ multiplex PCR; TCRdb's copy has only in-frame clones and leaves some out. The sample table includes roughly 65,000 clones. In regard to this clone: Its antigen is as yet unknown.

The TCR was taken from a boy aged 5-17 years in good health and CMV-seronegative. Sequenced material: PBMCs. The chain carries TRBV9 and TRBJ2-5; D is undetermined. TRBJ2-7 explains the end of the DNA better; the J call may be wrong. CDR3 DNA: TGTGCCAGCAGTGTGGGCCACGAGCAGTACTTC. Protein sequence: CASSVGHEQYF.